These 22 T cell receptor beta chains were all obtained from the same sample, sequenced in a study of Graves' ophthalmopathy and Graves' hyperthyroidism. RNA transcripts were the template, and TCR beta CDR3 regions were amplified from them. The workflow started with a first-round RT-PCR run with HTBI primers and then moved on to a second-round multiplex PCR. TCRdb re-called the multiplex PCR reads with MiXCR, one entry per CDR3 protein. The sample lists hundreds of thousands of distinct CDR3 sequences; about 24% were seen once. Sequencing input: peripheral blood. These receptors were obtained from a woman aged 18-29 years with stable Graves' hyperthyroidism. Some clones in this sample may be carry-over from other donors' samples.

V gene TRBV3-1 combines with J gene TRBJ1-1, with D perhaps TRBD1 (5 bases). CDR1 and CDR2 from the germline V gene are LGHDT and YNNKEL (reference sequence). Trimming cost V 3 bases and J 6 bases, with 14 bases left between them. This CDR3 spans 14 amino acids. CDR3 loop: CASSHRGGSSEAFF. CDR3 nucleotide sequence: TGTGCCAGCAGCCATAGGGGTGGGAGCTCTGAAGCTTTCTTT.

The rearrangement joins TRBV28 to TRBJ2-7; the D gene is possibly TRBD1 (6 bases). CDR1 and CDR2 from the germline V gene are MDHEN and SYDVKM. This CDR3 contains 15 residues. V was cut by 10 bases and J by 0 bases, with 19 bases left in between. The CDR3 sequence is CATRRDTRSSYEQYF. CDR3 DNA: TGTGCCACCCGAAGGGACACCCGGAGCTCCTACGAGCAGTACTTC.

The V and J genes are TRBV20-1 and TRBJ2-5; D is undetermined. V lost 6 bases and J lost 1, with 6 bases in between. CDR1 DFQATT and CDR2 SNEGSKA come from the germline V gene (reference sequence). The length of the CDR3 is 11 residues. The CDR3 is CSAYSQETQYF. In DNA form, the CDR3 reads TGCAGTGCGTACAGCCAAGAGACCCAGTACTTC.

Many counts were recorded for this clonotype. This chain links TRBV28 with TRBJ1-1, with D perhaps matching TRBD1 (5 bases). Deletions cut 3 bases from V and 0 bases from J, with 11 bases between. The CDR3 runs 15 residues. From germline, CDR1 is MDHEN and CDR2 SYDVKM. DNA for the CDR3: TGTGCCAGCAGTTTTCAGGGCACCTTGAACACTGAAGCTTTCTTT. This translates into CASSFQGTLNTEAFF.

The V call is TRBV27, the J call TRBJ2-7; no clear D gene. Germline CDR1 is MNHEY and CDR2 is SMNVEV (reference sequence). The CDR3 spans 15 residues. The V and J ends lost 1 base and 2 bases respectively, with 12 bases between them. The CDR3 spells CASSLFGPHPYEQYF. The CDR3 coding sequence is TGTGCCAGCAGTTTATTTGGGCCCCACCCCTACGAGCAGTACTTC.

This clonotype has a count of ten or more. The chain links TRBV5-1 to TRBJ1-1; TRBD1 is a possible D gene (5 bases). The CDR3 spans 12 residues. CDR1 is SGHRS, CDR2 YFSETQ, per germline. The V gene lost 4 bases and the J gene lost 8 bases, with 12 bases spanning the gap. This CDR3 reads CASSPEWGEAFF. The CDR3 DNA is TGCGCCAGCAGCCCGGAGTGGGGGGAAGCTTTCTTT.

This clonotype was recorded many times. This rearrangement joins TRBV6-1 to TRBJ1-6; D is uncertain. The CDR3 is 11 residues long. The V end was cut by 3 bases, the J end by 12 bases, with 6 bases between. CDR1 and CDR2 from the germline V gene are MNHNS and SASEGT. The CDR3 loop is CASSEGGPLHF. The CDR3 DNA is TGTGCCAGCAGTGAGGGTGGACCCCTCCACTTT.

This clonotype was picked up many times. The V and J genes are TRBV5-1 and TRBJ2-7; 15 bases map to TRBD2. Germline V gene lookup returns CDR1 SGHRS and CDR2 YFSETQ. The length of the CDR3 is 17 residues. V lost 4 bases, J lost 1 base, and 6 bases stayed unmatched. The CDR3 region has the DNA TGCGCCAGCAGCACGGGACTAGCGGGAGGTCTATCCTACGAGCAGTACTTC. Translated, it gives CASSTGLAGGLSYEQYF.

V usage is TRBV11-2 and J usage is TRBJ2-5, with 9 nucleotides matching TRBD2. The CDR3 has 16 amino acids. In germline, CDR1 is SGHAT, CDR2 FQNNGV. V dropped 0 bases and J dropped 4; count of bases not matched to a gene: 6. This CDR3 reads CASSLEVAGEGETQYF. CDR3 DNA: TGTGCCAGCAGCTTAGAGGTAGCGGGAGAAGGAGAGACCCAGTACTTC.

This clonotype has ten or more counts. This chain joins TRBV20-1 and TRBJ1-1, with D perhaps TRBD1 (5 bases). There are 16 residues in the CDR3. Germline CDR1 reads DFQATT; CDR2 reads SNEGSKA (reference sequence). Trimming took 3 bases from V and 4 from J, leaving 21 bases between them. The CDR3, as DNA: TGCAGTGCTAGTGGGGCGCCCGGACGGCGGGGCACTGAAGCTTTCTTT. This translates into CSASGAPGRRGTEAFF.

In this sample, this clonotype turned up a few times. The V and J genes are TRBV6-2 or TRBV6-3 and TRBJ2-5; D is possibly TRBD2 (5 bases). Germline values: CDR1 MNHEY, CDR2 SVGEGT. V was pared by 2 bases and J by 5 bases, with 12 bases between. The CDR3 is made up of 14 amino acids. This chain's CDR3 is CASSYDAGRETQYF. CDR3 coding DNA: TGTGCCAGCAGTTACGATGCGGGTAGGGAGACCCAGTACTTC.

This clonotype was counted many times. This chain joins TRBV15 and TRBJ1-2; D may be TRBD1 (5 bases). V lost 5 bases, J lost 8 bases, and 18 bases lay in between. Per germline, CDR1 LNHNV and CDR2 YYDKDF (reference sequence). The CDR3 has 14 amino acids. Here the CDR3 DNA reads TGTGCCACCAGCCGGAGGGACCCTGAAGGGGGCTACACCTTC. The encoded protein is CATSRRDPEGGYTF.

Remarks on this clonotype: Sequence at one end of the junction differs from germline and may be a read error. The chain has TRBV6-2 or TRBV6-3 and TRBJ2-7, with 9 bases aligning to TRBD2. The germline V gene has CDR1 MNHEY and CDR2 SVGEGT. CDR3 length: 15 amino acids. The CDR3: CATRAERGESYDQYF. CDR3 DNA sequence: TGTGCCACCAGAGCCGAGCGGGGGGAATCCTACGATCAGTACTTC.

This clonotype was seen a handful of times. The chain has TRBV7-3 and TRBJ2-5, with TRBD2 as a possible D gene (6 bases). CDR1 SGHTA and CDR2 FQGTGA come from the germline V gene. The V and J ends lost 5 bases and 4 bases respectively, with 11 bases between them. There are 13 residues in the CDR3. The CDR3 DNA reads TGTGCCAGCAGCCTCTCAGCGGGAGAGACCCAGTACTTC. It translates to CASSLSAGETQYF.

Remarks on this clonotype: A read error may explain this, as a much larger clone is one base away. This rearrangement joins TRBV28 to TRBJ2-5; 7 bases are a match to TRBD2. In germline, CDR1 is MDHEN, CDR2 SYDVKM. The CDR3 extends over 14 amino acids. This CDR3 is CASGPSGYQETKYF. CDR3 bases: TGTGCCAGCGGGCCTAGCGGATACCAAGAGACCAAGTACTTC.

This chain links TRBV15 with TRBJ1-3; no firm D call. V was clipped by 7 bases and J by 6 bases, with 19 bases between them. This CDR3 region has 15 residues. CDR1 and CDR2 (germline): LNHNV, YYDKDF (reference sequence). CDR3 in amino acids: CATTESAGMLNTIYF. The CDR3, as DNA: TGTGCCACCACCGAGTCGGCTGGGATGCTAAACACCATATATTTT.

The table lists this clonotype with many counts. This rearrangement joins TRBV2 to TRBJ1-1; D unresolved. The CDR3 has 13 amino acids. V was pared by 3 bases and J by 1 base, with 6 bases between. Germline V gene lookup returns CDR1 SNHLY and CDR2 FYNNEI. CDR3 bases: TGTGCCAGCAGTGATTACCAGAACACTGAAGCTTTCTTT. It specifies CASSDYQNTEAFF.

In this sample, this clonotype turned up many times. The chain uses TRBV27 and TRBJ1-2, with TRBD1 matching over 7 bases. The CDR3 is made up of 14 amino acids. The trim removed 5 bases at V and 8 bases at J, leaving 11 bases unmatched. Germline loops: CDR1 MNHEY, CDR2 SMNVEV (reference sequence). The CDR3 DNA reads TGTGCCAGCAGTCCTCAAGACAGGGTGGGCGGCTACACCTTC. This sequence encodes CASSPQDRVGGYTF.

This clonotype was seen a few times. This sequence joins TRBV11-2 and TRBJ2-2; D perhaps matches TRBD1 (5 bases). Germline CDR1 SGHAT, CDR2 FQNNGV. The CDR3 spans 16 residues. Trimming removed 2 bases from V and 4 bases from J, with 14 bases in between. CDR3 nucleotides: TGTGCCAGCAGCTTAATGCCAGGGTATGCCACCGGGGAGCTGTTTTTT. Protein sequence: CASSLMPGYATGELFF.

This clonotype was observed at least ten times. The rearrangement uses TRBV12-3 or TRBV12-4 and TRBJ2-4, with TRBD1 identical over 9 bases. V dropped 5 bases and J dropped 0; count of bases not matched to a gene: 11. The CDR3 has 18 amino acids. The chain's CDR3 is CASSPGGTGTIAKNIQYF. In DNA form, the CDR3 reads TGTGCCAGCAGTCCCGGCGGGACAGGGACCATAGCCAAAAACATTCAGTACTTC.

The chain carries TRBV30 and TRBJ2-7, with a weak D call TRBD1 (6 bases). Germline CDR1 is GTSNPN and CDR2 is SVGIG (reference sequence). V gave up 1 base and J gave up 4 bases, with 8 bases separating them. The CDR3 is made up of 12 amino acids. The CDR3 nucleotides are TGTGCCTGGAGTGGTCAGGGGTACGAGCAGTACTTC. Translated: CAWSGQGYEQYF.

The V gene is TRBV29-1, the J gene TRBJ2-5; D may be TRBD1 or TRBD2 (5 bases each). The V end lost 2 bases, the J end lost 10 bases, and 20 bases lay between the germline ends. The CDR3 has 14 residues. Germline-derived CDR1 and CDR2 are SQVTM and ANQGSEA. The CDR3 is CSVENWGPDRGQYF. CDR3 nucleotides: TGCAGCGTTGAAAACTGGGGCCCCGACCGGGGCCAGTACTTC.